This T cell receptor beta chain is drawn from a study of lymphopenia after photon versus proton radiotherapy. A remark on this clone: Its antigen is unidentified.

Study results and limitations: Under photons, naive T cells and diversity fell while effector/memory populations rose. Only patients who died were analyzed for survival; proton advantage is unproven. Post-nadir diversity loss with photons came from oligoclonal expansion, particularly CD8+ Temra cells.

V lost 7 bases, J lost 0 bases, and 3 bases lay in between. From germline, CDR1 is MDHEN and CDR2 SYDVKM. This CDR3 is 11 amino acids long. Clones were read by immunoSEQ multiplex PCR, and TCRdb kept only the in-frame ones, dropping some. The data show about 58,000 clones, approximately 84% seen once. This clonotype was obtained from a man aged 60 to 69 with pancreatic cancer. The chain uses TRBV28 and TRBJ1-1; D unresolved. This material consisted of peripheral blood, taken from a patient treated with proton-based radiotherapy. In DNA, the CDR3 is TGTGCCAGCACGGTGAACACTGAAGCTTTCTTT. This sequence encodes CASTVNTEAFF.